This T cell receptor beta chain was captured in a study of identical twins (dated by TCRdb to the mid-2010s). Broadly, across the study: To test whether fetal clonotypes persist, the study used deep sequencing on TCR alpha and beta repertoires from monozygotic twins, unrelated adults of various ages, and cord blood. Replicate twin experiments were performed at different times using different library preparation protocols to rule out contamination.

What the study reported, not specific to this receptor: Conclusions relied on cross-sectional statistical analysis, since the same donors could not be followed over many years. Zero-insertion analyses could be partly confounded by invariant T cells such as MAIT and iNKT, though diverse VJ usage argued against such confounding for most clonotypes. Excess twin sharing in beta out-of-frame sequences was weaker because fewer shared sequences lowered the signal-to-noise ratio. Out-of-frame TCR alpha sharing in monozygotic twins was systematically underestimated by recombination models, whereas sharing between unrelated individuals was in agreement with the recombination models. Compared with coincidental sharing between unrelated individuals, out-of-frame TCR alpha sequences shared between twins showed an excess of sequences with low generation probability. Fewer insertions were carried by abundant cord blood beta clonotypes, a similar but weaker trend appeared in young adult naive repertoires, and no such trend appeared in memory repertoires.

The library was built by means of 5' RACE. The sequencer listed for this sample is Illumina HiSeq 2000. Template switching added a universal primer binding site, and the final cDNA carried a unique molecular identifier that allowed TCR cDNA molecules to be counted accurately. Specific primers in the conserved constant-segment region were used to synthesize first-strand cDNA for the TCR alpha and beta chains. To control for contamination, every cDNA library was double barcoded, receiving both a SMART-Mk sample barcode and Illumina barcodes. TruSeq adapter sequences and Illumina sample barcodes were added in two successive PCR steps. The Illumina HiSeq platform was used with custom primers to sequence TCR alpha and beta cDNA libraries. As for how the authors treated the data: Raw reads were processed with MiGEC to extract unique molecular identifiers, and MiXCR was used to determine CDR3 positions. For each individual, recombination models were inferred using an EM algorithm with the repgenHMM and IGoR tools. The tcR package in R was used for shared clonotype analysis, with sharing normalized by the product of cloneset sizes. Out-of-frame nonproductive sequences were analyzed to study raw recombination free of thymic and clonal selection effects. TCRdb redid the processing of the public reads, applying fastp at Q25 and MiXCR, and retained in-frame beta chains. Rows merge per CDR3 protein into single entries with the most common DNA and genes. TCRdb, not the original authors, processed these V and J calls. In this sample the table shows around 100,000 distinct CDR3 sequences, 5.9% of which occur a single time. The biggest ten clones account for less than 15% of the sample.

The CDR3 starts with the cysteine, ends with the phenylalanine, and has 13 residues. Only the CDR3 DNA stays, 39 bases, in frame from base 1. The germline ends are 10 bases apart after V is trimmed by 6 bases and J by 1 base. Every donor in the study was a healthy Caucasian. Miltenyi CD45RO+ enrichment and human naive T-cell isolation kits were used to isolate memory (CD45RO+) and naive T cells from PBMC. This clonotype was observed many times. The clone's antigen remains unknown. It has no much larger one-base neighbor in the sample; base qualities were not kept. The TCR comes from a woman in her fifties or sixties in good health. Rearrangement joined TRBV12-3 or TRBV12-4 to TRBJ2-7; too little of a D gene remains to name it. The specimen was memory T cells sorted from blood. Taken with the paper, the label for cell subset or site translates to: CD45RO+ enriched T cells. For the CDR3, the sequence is CASSSRLSYEQYF. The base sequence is TGTGCCAGCAGCTCACGCCTATCCTACGAGCAGTACTTC.